The present T cell receptor beta chain was sequenced within a study of T cells in Graves' hyperthyroidism and ophthalmopathy. Template material for amplifying TCR beta CDR3 regions consisted of RNA transcripts. Carried out on the TCR CDR3, a first-round RT-PCR used the HTBI primer set. One entry per CDR3 protein, called by TCRdb with MiXCR from the multiplex PCR reads. In the table there are approximately 250,000 distinct CDR3 sequences, almost 25% of which are singletons. This clonotype was observed at least ten times. Per the germline V gene, CDR1 is LNHDA and CDR2 is SQIVND (reference sequence). This CDR3 comprises 16 residues. The junction had 10 bases not matched to a gene; V was cut back by 1 base and J by 7 bases.

The specimen sequenced was blood. V gene TRBV19 combines with J gene TRBJ1-5; 7 bases line up with TRBD1. The receptor comes from a woman aged 35 to 49 with Graves' ophthalmopathy. The CDR3 protein is CASSIGAGQITQPQHF. The CDR3 DNA reads as TGTGCCAGTAGTATAGGTGCGGGACAGATTACCCAGCCCCAGCATTTT.